This T cell receptor beta chain was observed in a study of spatial heterogeneity in lung cancer. The sample's time point: sample taken at primary tumor resection. Without sorting, whole RNA was sequenced from tumor, nontumor lung or frozen PBMC. TCRdb reanalysed the 5' RACE reads using MiXCR and keeps one entry per CDR3 protein. Of 9,500 to 14,000 distinct CDR3 sequences in the sample, nearly 4% are singletons; the top ten hold roughly 7.8%. By share of the sample, this clonotype is medium-sized. The receptor was isolated from a male donor with early-stage non-small cell lung cancer. Sequencing used normal lung tissue next to the tumor, obtained at surgery.

The CDR3 loop is CASSLSWTGGFMNTEAFF. The CDR3 nucleotides read TGTGCCAGCAGTTTATCTTGGACAGGGGGCTTTATGAACACTGAAGCTTTCTTT. The chain has TRBV12-3 or TRBV12-4 and TRBJ1-1; 11 nucleotides line up with TRBD1. The trim removed 2 bases at V and 0 bases at J, leaving 8 bases unmatched. The CDR3 is 18 residues long.